This passage covers 2 T cell receptor beta chains from one sample sequenced in a study of T cells in localized non-small cell lung cancer. This table comes from immunoSEQ multiplex PCR, and its TCRdb copy is limited to in-frame clones, with some not included. The repertoire holds 15,000 or so clones, around 83% seen once, with about 35% in the top ten. The source material was peripheral blood, sampled before any cancer treatment. These receptors were collected from a male donor at least 60 years old with stage III lung adenocarcinoma.

The chain joins TRBV7-3 to TRBJ2-3; D not resolved. Germline V gene data show CDR1 as SGHTA and CDR2 as FQGTGA. The CDR3 spans 13 residues. V was clipped by 3 bases and J by 2 bases, with 6 bases between them. As DNA, the CDR3 is TGTGCCAGCAGCTTGGACCCCACAGATACGCAGTATTTT. It encodes CASSLDPTDTQYF.

This clone was found a few times. The chain employs TRBV11-3 and TRBJ2-7; tentative D call: TRBD1 (6 bases). With 3 bases removed from V and 3 bases from J, the gap between germline ends came to 9 bases. This CDR3 spans 13 amino acids. Germline V CDR1 and CDR2: SGHNT, YENEEA. This CDR3 is CASSLKGGYEQYF. CDR3 coding DNA: TGTGCCAGCAGCTTGAAAGGGGGCTACGAGCAGTACTTC.